This TCR beta chain emerged from a study of cytomegalovirus exposure and HLA in healthy donors. Amplification used 60 Vbeta primers and 13 Jbeta primers. The table came from immunoSEQ multiplex PCR; TCRdb's copy has only in-frame clones and leaves some out. The repertoire has around 160,000 clones, 68% of them found once; the top ten carry approximately 1.5%. Trimming shortened V by 3 bases and J by 2 bases, and 8 bases separated the two germline ends. Germline V gives CDR1 SGHRS, CDR2 YFSETQ. The CDR3 is 13 amino acids. This chain connects TRBV5-1 to TRBJ1-2, with D perhaps matching TRBD1 (6 bases). The TCR was taken from a man aged 45-65 years in good health and CMV-seronegative. Source material: PBMCs. CDR3 sequence reads: CASSWTENYGYTF. The CDR3, as DNA: TGCGCCAGCAGCTGGACAGAGAACTATGGCTACACCTTC.